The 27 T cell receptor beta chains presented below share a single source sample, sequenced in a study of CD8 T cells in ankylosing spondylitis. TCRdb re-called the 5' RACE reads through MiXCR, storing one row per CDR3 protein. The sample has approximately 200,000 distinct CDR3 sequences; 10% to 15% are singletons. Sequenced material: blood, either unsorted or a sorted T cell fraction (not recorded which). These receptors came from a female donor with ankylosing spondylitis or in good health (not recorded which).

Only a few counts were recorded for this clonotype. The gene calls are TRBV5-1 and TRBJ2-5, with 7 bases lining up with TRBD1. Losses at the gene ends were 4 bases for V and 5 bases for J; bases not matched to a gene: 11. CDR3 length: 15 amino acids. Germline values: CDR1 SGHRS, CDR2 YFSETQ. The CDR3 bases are TGCGCCAGCAGCCAAACCGGGACAGCCCTGGAGACCCAGTACTTC. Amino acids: CASSQTGTALETQYF.

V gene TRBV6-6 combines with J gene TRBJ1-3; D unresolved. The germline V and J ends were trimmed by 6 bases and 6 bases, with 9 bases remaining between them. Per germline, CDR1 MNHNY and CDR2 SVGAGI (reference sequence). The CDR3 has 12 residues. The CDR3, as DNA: TGTGCCAGCAGCCATCGACTAAACACCATATATTTT. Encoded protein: CASSHRLNTIYF.

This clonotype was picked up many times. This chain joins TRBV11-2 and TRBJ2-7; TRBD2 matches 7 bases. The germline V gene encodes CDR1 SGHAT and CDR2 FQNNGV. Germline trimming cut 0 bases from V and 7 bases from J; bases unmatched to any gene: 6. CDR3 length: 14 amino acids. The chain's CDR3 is CASSLDPNGGEQYF. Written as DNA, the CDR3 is TGTGCCAGCAGCTTAGATCCCAACGGGGGGGAGCAGTACTTC.

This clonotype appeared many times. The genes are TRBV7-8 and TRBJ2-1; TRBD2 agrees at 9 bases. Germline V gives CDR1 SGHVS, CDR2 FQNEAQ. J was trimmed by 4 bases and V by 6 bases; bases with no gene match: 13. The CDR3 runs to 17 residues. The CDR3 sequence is CASRKLRPLAGYNEQFF. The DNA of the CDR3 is TGTGCCAGCAGGAAATTACGGCCGCTAGCGGGGTACAATGAGCAGTTCTTC. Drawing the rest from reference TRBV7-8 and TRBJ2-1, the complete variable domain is GAGVSQSPRYKVAKRGQDVALRCDPISGHVSLFWYQQALGQGPEFLTYFQNEAQLDKSGLPSDRFFAERPEGSVSTLKIQRTQQEDSAVYLCASRKLRPLAGYNEQFFGPGTRLTVL.

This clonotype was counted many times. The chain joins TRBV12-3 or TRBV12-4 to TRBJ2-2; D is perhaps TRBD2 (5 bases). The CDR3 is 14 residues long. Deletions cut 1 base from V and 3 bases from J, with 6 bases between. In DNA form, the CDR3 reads TGTGCCAGCAGTTTAGGGACTTACACCGGGGAGCTGTTTTTT. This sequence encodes CASSLGTYTGELFF.

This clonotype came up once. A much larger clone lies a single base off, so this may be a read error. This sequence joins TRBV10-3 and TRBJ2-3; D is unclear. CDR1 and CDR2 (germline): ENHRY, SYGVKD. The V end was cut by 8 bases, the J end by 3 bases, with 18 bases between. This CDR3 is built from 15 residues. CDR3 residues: CAIGVKVVDTDTQYF. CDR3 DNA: TGTGCCATCGGTGTGAAGGTCGTGGATACAGATACGCAGTATTTT.

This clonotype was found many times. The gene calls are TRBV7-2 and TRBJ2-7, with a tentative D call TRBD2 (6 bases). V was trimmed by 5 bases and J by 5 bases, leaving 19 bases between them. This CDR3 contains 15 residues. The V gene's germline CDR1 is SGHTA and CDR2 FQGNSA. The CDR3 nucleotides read TGTGCCAGCAGCCAAGGGATCGTGGACTACGACGAGCAGTACTTC. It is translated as CASSQGIVDYDEQYF.

The CDR3 protein is CATSREWTSGSNEQFF. The CDR3 nucleotides are TGTGCCACCAGCAGAGAGTGGACTAGCGGTTCGAATGAGCAGTTCTTC. This chain links TRBV15 with TRBJ2-1; TRBD2 aligns across 10 bases. The CDR3 sequence is 16 residues long. V shed 0 bases, J shed 7 bases, and the junction held 6 bases outside the gene matches. CDR1 is LNHNV and CDR2 is YYDKDF in the germline V gene (reference sequence).

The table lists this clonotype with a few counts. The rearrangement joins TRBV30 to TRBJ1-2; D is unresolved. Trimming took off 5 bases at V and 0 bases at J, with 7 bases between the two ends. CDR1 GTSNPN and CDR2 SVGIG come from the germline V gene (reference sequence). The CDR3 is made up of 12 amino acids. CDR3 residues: CAWGVANYGYTF. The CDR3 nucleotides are TGTGCCTGGGGAGTGGCTAACTATGGCTACACCTTC.

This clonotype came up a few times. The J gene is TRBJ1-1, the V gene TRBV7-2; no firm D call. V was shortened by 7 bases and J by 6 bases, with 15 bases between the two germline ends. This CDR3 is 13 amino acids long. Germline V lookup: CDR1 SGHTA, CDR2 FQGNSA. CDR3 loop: CASTPHEVAEAFF. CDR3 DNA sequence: TGTGCCAGCACCCCACACGAGGTCGCTGAAGCTTTCTTT.

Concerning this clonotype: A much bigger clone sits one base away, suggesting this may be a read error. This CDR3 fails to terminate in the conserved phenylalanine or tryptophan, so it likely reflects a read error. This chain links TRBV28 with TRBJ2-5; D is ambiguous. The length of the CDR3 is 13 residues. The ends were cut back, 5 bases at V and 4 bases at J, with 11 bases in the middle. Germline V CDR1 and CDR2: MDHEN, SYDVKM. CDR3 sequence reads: CASSPVSPETQYY. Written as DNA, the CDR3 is TGTGCCAGCAGTCCTGTTTCTCCAGAGACCCAGTACTAC.

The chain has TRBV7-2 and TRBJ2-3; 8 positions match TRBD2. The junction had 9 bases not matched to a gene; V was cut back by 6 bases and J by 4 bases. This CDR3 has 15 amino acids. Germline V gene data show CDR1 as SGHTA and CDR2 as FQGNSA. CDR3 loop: CASRRAGGVADTQYF. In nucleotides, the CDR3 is TGTGCCAGCAGGCGGGCGGGGGGCGTCGCAGATACGCAGTATTTT. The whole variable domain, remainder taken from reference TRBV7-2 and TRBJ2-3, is GAGVSQSPSNKVTEKGKDVELRCDPISGHTALYWYRQSLGQGLEFLIYFQGNSAPDKSGLPSDRFSAERTGGSVSTLTIQRTQQEDSAVYLCASRRAGGVADTQYFGPGTRLTVL.

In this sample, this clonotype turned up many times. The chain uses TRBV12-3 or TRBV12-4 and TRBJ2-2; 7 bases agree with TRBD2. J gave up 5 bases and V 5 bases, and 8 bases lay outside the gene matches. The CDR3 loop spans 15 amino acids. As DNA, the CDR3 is TGTGCCAGCAGTGCGAAAGGGCGGGGGACCGGGGAGCTGTTTTTT. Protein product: CASSAKGRGTGELFF.

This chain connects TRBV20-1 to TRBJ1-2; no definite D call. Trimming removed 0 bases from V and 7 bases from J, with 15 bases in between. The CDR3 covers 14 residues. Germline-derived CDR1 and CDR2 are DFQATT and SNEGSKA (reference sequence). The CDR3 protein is CSARDLREETGYTF. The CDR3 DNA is TGCAGTGCTAGAGATCTTCGGGAGGAGACTGGCTACACCTTC.

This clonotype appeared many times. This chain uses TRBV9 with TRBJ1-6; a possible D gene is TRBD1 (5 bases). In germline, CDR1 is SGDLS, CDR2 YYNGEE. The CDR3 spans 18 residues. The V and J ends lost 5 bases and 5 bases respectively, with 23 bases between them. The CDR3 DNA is TGTGCCAGCAGTTTTGCCCAAGGAGGGGAGAGGAATAATTCACCCCTCCACTTT. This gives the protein CASSFAQGGERNNSPLHF.

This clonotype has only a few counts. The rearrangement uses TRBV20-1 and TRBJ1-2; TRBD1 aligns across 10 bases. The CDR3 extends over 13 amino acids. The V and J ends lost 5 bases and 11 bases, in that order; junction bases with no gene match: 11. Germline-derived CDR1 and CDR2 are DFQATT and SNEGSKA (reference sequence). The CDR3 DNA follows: TGCAGTGCTCGACAGGGGGCAAGTTCGGGGTACACCTTC. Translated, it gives CSARQGASSGYTF.

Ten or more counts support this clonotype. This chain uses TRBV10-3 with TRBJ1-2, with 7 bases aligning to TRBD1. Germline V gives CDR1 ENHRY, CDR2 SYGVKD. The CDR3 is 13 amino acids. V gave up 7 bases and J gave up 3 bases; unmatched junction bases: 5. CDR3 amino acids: CAITDGTDYGYTF. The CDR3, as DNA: TGTGCCATCACCGATGGGACAGACTATGGCTACACCTTC.

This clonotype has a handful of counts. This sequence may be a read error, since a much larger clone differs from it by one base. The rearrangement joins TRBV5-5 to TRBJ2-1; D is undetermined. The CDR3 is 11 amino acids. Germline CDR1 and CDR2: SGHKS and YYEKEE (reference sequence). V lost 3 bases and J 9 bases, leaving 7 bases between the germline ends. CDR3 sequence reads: CASSSTAEQFF. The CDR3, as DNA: TGTGCCAGCAGCTCCACCGCTGAGCAGTTCTTC. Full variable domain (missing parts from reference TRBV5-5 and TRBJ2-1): DAGVTQSPTHLIKTRGQQVTLRCSPISGHKSVSWYQQVLGQGPQFIFQYYEKEERGRGNFPDRFSARQFPNYSSELNVNALLLGDSALYLCASSSTAEQFFGPGTRLTVL.

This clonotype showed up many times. CDR3 nucleotide sequence: TGTGCCAGCAGCAAAGGAGGGAGGATAGGGGGCACTGAAGCTTTCTTT. Amino acids: CASSKGGRIGGTEAFF. The chain uses TRBV21-1 and TRBJ1-1; the table's D call of TRBD1 was not tested on the DNA. TRBV21-1 is assigned pseudogene status. The CDR3 consists of 16 residues.

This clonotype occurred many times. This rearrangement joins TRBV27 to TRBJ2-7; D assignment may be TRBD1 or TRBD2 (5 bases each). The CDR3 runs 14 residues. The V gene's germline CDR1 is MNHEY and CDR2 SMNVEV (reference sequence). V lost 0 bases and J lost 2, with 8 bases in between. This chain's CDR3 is CASSLSGATYEQYF. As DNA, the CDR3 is TGTGCCAGCAGTTTATCCGGGGCCACCTACGAGCAGTACTTC.

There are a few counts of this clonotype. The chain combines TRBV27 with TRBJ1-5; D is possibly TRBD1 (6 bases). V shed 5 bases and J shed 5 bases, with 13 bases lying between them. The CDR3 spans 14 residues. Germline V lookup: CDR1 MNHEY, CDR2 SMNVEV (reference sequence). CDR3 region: CASSRQAGDQPQHF. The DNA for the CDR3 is TGTGCCAGCAGTAGACAGGCCGGGGATCAGCCCCAGCATTTT.

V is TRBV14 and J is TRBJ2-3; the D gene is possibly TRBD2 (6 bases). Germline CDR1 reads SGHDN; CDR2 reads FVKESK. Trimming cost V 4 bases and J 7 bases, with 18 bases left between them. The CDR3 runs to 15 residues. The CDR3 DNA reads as TGTGCCAGCAGCCCGGGACTGTCACCCCCAAATACGCAGTATTTT. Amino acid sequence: CASSPGLSPPNTQYF.

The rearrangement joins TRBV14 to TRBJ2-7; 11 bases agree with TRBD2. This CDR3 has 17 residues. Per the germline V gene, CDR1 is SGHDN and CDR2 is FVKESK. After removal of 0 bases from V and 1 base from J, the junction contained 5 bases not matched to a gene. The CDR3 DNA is TGTGCCAGCAGCCAAGACAGACTAGCGGGGCCATCCTACGAGCAGTACTTC. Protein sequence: CASSQDRLAGPSYEQYF.

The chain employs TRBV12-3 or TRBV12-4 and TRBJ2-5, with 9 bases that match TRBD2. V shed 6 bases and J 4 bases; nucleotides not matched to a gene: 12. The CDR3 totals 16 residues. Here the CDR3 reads CASSGRLAGWRETQYF. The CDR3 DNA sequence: TGTGCCAGCAGCGGGAGGCTAGCGGGATGGAGAGAGACCCAGTACTTC.

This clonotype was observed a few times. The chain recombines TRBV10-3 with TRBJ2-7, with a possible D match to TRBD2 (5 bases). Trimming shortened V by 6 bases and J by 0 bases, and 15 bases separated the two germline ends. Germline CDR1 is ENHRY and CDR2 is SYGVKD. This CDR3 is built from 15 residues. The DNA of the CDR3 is TGTGCCATCAGCGACGCCGCGGGCCGCTCCTACGAGCAGTACTTC. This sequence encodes CAISDAAGRSYEQYF.

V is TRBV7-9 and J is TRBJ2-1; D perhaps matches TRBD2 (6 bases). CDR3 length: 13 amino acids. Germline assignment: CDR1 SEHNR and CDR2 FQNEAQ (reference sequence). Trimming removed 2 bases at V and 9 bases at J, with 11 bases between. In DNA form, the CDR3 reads TGTGCCAGCAGCTTATCCCACGGGGGTGAGCAGTTCTTC. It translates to CASSLSHGGEQFF.

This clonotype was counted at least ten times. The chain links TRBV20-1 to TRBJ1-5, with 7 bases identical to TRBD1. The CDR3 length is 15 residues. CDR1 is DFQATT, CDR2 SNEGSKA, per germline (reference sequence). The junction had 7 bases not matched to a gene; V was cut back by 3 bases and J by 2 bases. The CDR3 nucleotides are TGCAGTGCTAGTCCGACAGGGCGCGGCAATCAGCCCCAGCATTTT. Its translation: CSASPTGRGNQPQHF.